This T cell receptor beta chain was obtained from a study of T cell responses to AZD1222 COVID-19 vaccine. Overall study findings and caveats: Only a handful of AZD1222 recipients were seropositive at baseline.

This clone was counted a single time. The antigen is not known. The method was immunoSEQ multiplex PCR; TCRdb's version includes in-frame clones alone and lacks a portion of them. This sample has around 88,000 clones; roughly 86% occur once, and the top ten carry approximately 2.8%. The sequencing used peripheral blood, collected on day 0 of MenACWY control vaccination. The TCR originated in an adult in good health.

The CDR3: CASSLVGTTDTQYF. CDR3 DNA: TGTGCCAGCAGCTTAGTGGGCACCACAGATACGCAGTATTTT. This sequence joins TRBV11-1 and TRBJ2-3; D is undetermined. V was trimmed by 1 base and J by 2 bases, leaving 7 bases between them. The germline V gene has CDR1 SGHAT and CDR2 FQDESV (reference sequence). The CDR3 totals 14 residues. The variable domain in full, completed from reference TRBV11-1 and TRBJ2-3, reads EAEVAQSPRYKITEKSQAVAFWCDPISGHATLYWYRQILGQGPELLVQFQDESVVDDSQLPKDRFSAERLKGVDSTLKIQPAELGDSAMYLCASSLVGTTDTQYFGPGTRLTVL.